This TCR beta chain was sequenced in a study of tumor-infiltrating lymphocytes in primary liver carcinoma. V shed 2 bases, J shed 4 bases, and the junction held 4 bases outside the gene matches. The CDR3 loop spans 15 amino acids. Germline assignment: CDR1 SGHAT and CDR2 FQNNGV. Whole-study findings and limits: It was tumor-adjacent and tumor-blood pairs that overlapped less than tumor region pairs did.

Notes on this clonotype: Its antigen remains unidentified.

Germline DNA was extracted too, while blood RNA derived from unsorted whole blood. TCR beta cDNA was made from approximately 500 ng total RNA with a constant-region primer. Amplification in three nested multiplex PCR rounds with slightly modified ARM-PCR gave rise to TCR beta libraries. A C-beta reverse primer and TRBV1-TRBV30 forward primers served in each of the first two PCR rounds, at ten to eleven cycles apiece. TCRdb analysed the multiplex PCR reads with MiXCR anew, one entry per CDR3 protein. This table has some 180,000 distinct CDR3 sequences, 50% to 75% appearing once. The rearrangement uses TRBV11-2 and TRBJ2-2, with 7 bases lining up with TRBD2. Sequencing was carried out using peripheral blood. This TCR was sampled from a middle-aged man with primary liver carcinoma and hepatitis B virus infection. The CDR3 bases are TGTGCCAGCAGCTTATGGGGGGGAGCCACCGGGGAGCTGTTTTTT. This translates into CASSLWGGATGELFF.